This is a list of T cell receptor beta chains from one sample in a study of response to subunit inactivated influenza vaccine. TCRdb reanalysed the RT-PCR reads using MiXCR and keeps one entry per CDR3 protein. Of about 540,000 distinct CDR3 sequences in the sample, 14% were seen once. Source: PBMCs from blood, taken less than 13 days after vaccination. The source of these receptors is a man aged 45-60 years who received an inactivated influenza vaccine. Both conserved end residues are part of each CDR3. A D gene is named only where the DNA matches it firmly. Size tells how often a clone was seen (once, few, many) or the class of an expanded clone, and some rows leave it out.

clone_size: .; j_call: TRBJ2-7; v_call: TRBV15; d_call: .; cdr3_aa: CATSRDPASYEQYF; cdr3_nt: TGTGCCACCAGCAGAGATCCAGCTTCCTACGAGCAGTACTTC
clone_size: .; j_call: TRBJ2-3; v_call: TRBV10-3; d_call: TRBD1; cdr3_aa: CAISTRDSYSDTQYF; cdr3_nt: TGTGCCATCAGTACGAGGGACAGTTACTCAGATACGCAGTATTTT
clone_size: .; j_call: TRBJ2-1; v_call: TRBV5-6; d_call: TRBD2; cdr3_aa: CASTWTSGNEQFF; cdr3_nt: TGTGCCAGCACCTGGACTAGCGGGAATGAGCAGTTCTTC
clone_size: many; j_call: TRBJ2-1; v_call: TRBV12-3/TRBV12-4; d_call: TRBD2; cdr3_aa: CASSLAGLAGYNEQFF; cdr3_nt: TGTGCCAGCAGTTTAGCGGGACTAGCTGGATACAATGAGCAGTTCTTC
clone_size: .; j_call: TRBJ2-3; v_call: TRBV18; d_call: .; cdr3_aa: CASSPIRDTQYF; cdr3_nt: TGTGCCAGCTCACCAATCCGAGATACGCAGTATTTT
clone_size: .; j_call: TRBJ2-1; v_call: TRBV6-5; d_call: .; cdr3_aa: CASSLTGRRNNEQFF; cdr3_nt: TGTGCCAGCAGTTTGACAGGGAGGAGGAACAATGAGCAGTTCTTC
clone_size: .; j_call: TRBJ2-5; v_call: TRBV20-1; d_call: .; cdr3_aa: CSASPSWTQYF; cdr3_nt: TGCAGTGCTAGCCCCAGTTGGACCCAGTACTTC
clone_size: few; j_call: TRBJ2-1; v_call: TRBV14; d_call: .; cdr3_aa: CASSPMGENEQFF; cdr3_nt: TGTGCCAGCAGCCCAATGGGAGAGAATGAGCAGTTCTTC
clone_size: many; j_call: TRBJ1-2; v_call: TRBV20-1; d_call: .; cdr3_aa: CSARVGGVYGYTF; cdr3_nt: TGCAGTGCTAGAGTGGGGGGGGTCTATGGCTACACCTTC
clone_size: .; j_call: TRBJ2-7; v_call: TRBV18; d_call: .; cdr3_aa: CASSPPRRDEQYF; cdr3_nt: TGTGCCAGCTCACCCCCAAGGAGGGACGAGCAGTACTTC
clone_size: many; j_call: TRBJ2-5; v_call: TRBV29-1; d_call: .; cdr3_aa: CSVDDSGETQYF; cdr3_nt: TGCAGCGTTGATGATAGCGGAGAGACCCAGTACTTC
clone_size: few; j_call: TRBJ1-2; v_call: TRBV10-3; d_call: .; cdr3_aa: CAISEDSNYGYTF; cdr3_nt: TGTGCCATCAGTGAGGACAGTAACTATGGCTACACCTTC
clone_size: .; j_call: TRBJ2-7; v_call: TRBV6-1; d_call: .; cdr3_aa: CASSEYGGSGSSYEQYF; cdr3_nt: TGTGCCAGCAGTGAATATGGGGGTAGCGGTTCGTCCTACGAGCAGTACTTC
clone_size: few; j_call: TRBJ1-2; v_call: TRBV2; d_call: .; cdr3_aa: CASSGLGADGGYTF; cdr3_nt: TGTGCCAGCAGTGGTCTGGGGGCTGATGGCGGCTACACCTTC
clone_size: .; j_call: TRBJ1-2; v_call: TRBV6-1; d_call: TRBD1; cdr3_aa: CASSGQGVNYGYTF; cdr3_nt: TGTGCCAGCAGTGGTCAGGGGGTAAACTATGGCTACACCTTC
clone_size: .; j_call: TRBJ2-7; v_call: TRBV28; d_call: .; cdr3_aa: CASSLMGGGPYEQYF; cdr3_nt: TGTGCCAGCAGTTTGATGGGTGGGGGCCCCTACGAGCAGTACTTC
clone_size: few; j_call: TRBJ2-3; v_call: TRBV7-2; d_call: TRBD2; cdr3_aa: CASSLTGGGSTDTQYF; cdr3_nt: TGTGCCAGCAGCTTAACCGGCGGGGGTAGCACAGATACGCAGTATTTT
clone_size: few; j_call: TRBJ1-2; v_call: TRBV3-1; d_call: .; cdr3_aa: CASSELIGGNYGYTF; cdr3_nt: TGTGCCAGCAGTGAACTTATAGGGGGAAACTATGGCTACACCTTC
clone_size: .; j_call: TRBJ2-7; v_call: TRBV2; d_call: .; cdr3_aa: CASLNRSAYEQYF; cdr3_nt: TGTGCCAGCCTCAACCGATCCGCCTACGAGCAGTACTTC
clone_size: few; j_call: TRBJ2-7; v_call: TRBV19; d_call: TRBD1; cdr3_aa: CASSIHPGTGVEQYF; cdr3_nt: TGTGCCAGTAGTATCCATCCCGGGACAGGGGTCGAGCAGTACTTC
clone_size: many; j_call: TRBJ1-1; v_call: TRBV29-1; d_call: .; cdr3_aa: CSVVRPMGYRTEAFF; cdr3_nt: TGCAGCGTTGTCCGGCCGATGGGGTATCGGACTGAAGCTTTCTTT
clone_size: .; j_call: TRBJ2-2; v_call: TRBV9; d_call: .; cdr3_aa: CASSAQSTGELFF; cdr3_nt: TGTGCCAGCAGCGCACAATCCACCGGGGAGCTGTTTTTT
clone_size: .; j_call: TRBJ2-3; v_call: TRBV7-9; d_call: .; cdr3_aa: CASNIGRTTDTQYF; cdr3_nt: TGTGCCAGCAACATCGGGAGAACCACAGATACGCAGTATTTT
clone_size: few; j_call: TRBJ2-3; v_call: TRBV11-1; d_call: TRBD2; cdr3_aa: CASSLGLAISTDTQYF; cdr3_nt: TGTGCCAGCAGCTTGGGACTAGCGATCAGCACAGATACGCAGTATTTT
clone_size: once; j_call: TRBJ2-5; v_call: TRBV7-2; d_call: .; cdr3_aa: CASSMGLRLGETQYF; cdr3_nt: TGTGCCAGCAGCATGGGCCTAAGGTTAGGAGAGACCCAGTACTTC
clone_size: .; j_call: TRBJ2-7; v_call: TRBV7-6; d_call: .; cdr3_aa: CASSFRQGYEQYF; cdr3_nt: TGTGCCAGCAGCTTCCGACAAGGCTACGAGCAGTACTTC
clone_size: .; j_call: TRBJ2-5; v_call: TRBV5-1; d_call: .; cdr3_aa: CASSSGVKETQYF; cdr3_nt: TGCGCCAGCAGTTCAGGGGTTAAAGAGACCCAGTACTTC